This TCR beta chain was recovered during a study of cytomegalovirus exposure and HLA in healthy donors. General study points: Association with HLA alleles at 0.05 false discovery rate was found for 15,000 to 20,000 TCR beta sequences in a later analysis. Immune exposure information comprised only CMV serostatus. Per published reports, the classifier diagnosed cytomegalovirus status with high specificity and sensitivity.

Each donor was healthy, and each was a bone marrow donor. The PCR ran on 60 Vbeta and 13 Jbeta primers. Data came from immunoSEQ multiplex PCR; TCRdb stores just in-frame clones and leaves some out. The profile shows some 120,000 clones, around 75% of them singletons. This clone occurred once. Its antigen is unknown. The length of the CDR3 is 13 residues. Germline V gene sequence: CDR1 MDHEN, CDR2 SYDVKM. Trimming removed 3 bases at V and 7 bases at J, with 13 bases between. The TCR sequence derives from a woman between 45 and 65 years old in good health and CMV-seronegative. The chain uses TRBV28 and TRBJ2-7, with TRBD2 as a possible D gene (5 bases). Sequenced input: PBMCs. The CDR3 DNA reads TGTGCCAGCAGTTTTCGGTTAACGGGAGAGCAGTACTTC. It yields the protein CASSFRLTGEQYF. The variable domain in full, completed from reference TRBV28 and TRBJ2-7, reads DVKVTQSSRYLVKRTGEKVFLECVQDMDHENMFWYRQDPGLGLRLIYFSYDVKMKEKGDIPEGYSVSREKKERFSLILESASTNQTSMYLCASSFRLTGEQYFGPGTRLTVT.